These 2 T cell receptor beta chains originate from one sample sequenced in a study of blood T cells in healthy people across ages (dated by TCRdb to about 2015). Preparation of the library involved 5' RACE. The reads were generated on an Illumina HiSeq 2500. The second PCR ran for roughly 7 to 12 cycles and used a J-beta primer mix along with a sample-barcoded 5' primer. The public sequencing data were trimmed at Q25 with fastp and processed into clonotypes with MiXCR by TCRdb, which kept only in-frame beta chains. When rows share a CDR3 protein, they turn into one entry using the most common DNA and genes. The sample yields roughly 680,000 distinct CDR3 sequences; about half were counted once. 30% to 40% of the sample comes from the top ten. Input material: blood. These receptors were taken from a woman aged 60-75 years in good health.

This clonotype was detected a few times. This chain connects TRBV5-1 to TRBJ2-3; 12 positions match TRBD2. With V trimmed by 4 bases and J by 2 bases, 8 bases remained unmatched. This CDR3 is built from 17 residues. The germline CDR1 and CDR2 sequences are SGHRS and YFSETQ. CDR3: CASSPGLAGGPTDTQYF. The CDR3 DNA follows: TGCGCCAGCAGCCCGGGACTAGCGGGCGGGCCCACAGATACGCAGTATTTT.

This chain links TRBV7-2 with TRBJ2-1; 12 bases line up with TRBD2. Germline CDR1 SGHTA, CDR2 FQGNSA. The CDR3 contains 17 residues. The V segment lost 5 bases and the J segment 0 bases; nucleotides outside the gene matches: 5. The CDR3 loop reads CASSPTSGSVSYNEQFF. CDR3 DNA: TGTGCCAGCAGCCCGACTAGCGGGAGCGTCTCCTACAATGAGCAGTTCTTC.